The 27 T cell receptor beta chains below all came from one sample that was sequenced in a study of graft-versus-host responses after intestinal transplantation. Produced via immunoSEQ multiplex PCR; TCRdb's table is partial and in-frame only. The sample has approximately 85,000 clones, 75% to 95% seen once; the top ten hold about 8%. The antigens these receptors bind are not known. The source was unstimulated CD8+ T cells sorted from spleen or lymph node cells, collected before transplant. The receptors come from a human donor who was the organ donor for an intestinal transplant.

CDR3 amino acids: CASSLWSAYNEQFF. The CDR3, as DNA: TGCGCCAGCAGCTTGTGGTCGGCTTACAATGAGCAGTTCTTC. The V call is TRBV5-1, the J call TRBJ2-1; D unclear. V was shortened by 1 base and J by 4 bases, with 9 bases between the two germline ends. CDR3 length: 14 residues. Germline V gene lookup returns CDR1 SGHRS and CDR2 YFSETQ. Complete variable domain (other parts from reference TRBV5-1 and TRBJ2-1): KAGVTQTPRYLIKTRGQQVTLSCSPISGHRSVSWYQQTPGQGLQFLFEYFSETQRNKGNFPGRFSGRQFSNSRSEMNVSTLELGDSALYLCASSLWSAYNEQFFGPGTRLTVL.

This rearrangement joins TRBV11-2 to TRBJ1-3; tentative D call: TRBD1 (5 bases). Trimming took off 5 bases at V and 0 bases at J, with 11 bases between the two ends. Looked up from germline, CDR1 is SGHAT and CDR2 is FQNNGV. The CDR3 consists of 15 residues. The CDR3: CASSGHRPSGNTIYF. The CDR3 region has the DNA TGTGCCAGCAGCGGACACCGCCCCTCTGGAAACACCATATATTTT.

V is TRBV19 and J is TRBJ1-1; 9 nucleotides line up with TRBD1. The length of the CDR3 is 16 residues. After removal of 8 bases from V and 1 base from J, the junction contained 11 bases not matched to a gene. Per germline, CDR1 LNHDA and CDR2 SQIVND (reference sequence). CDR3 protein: CASGWGQGGGNTEAFF. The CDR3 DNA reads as TGTGCCAGTGGTTGGGGACAGGGTGGGGGGAACACTGAAGCTTTCTTT.

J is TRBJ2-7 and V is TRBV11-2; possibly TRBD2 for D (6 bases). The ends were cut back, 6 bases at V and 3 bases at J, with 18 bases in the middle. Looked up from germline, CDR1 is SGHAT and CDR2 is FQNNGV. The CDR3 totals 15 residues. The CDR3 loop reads CASSGEDTRYYEQYF. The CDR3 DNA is TGTGCCAGCAGTGGGGAGGACACACGGTACTACGAGCAGTACTTC. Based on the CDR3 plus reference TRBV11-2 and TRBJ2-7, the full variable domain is EAGVAQSPRYKIIEKRQSVAFWCNPISGHATLYWYQQILGQGPKLLIQFQNNGVVDDSQLPKDRFSAERLKGVDSTLKIQPAKLEDSAVYLCASSGEDTRYYEQYFGPGTRLTVT.

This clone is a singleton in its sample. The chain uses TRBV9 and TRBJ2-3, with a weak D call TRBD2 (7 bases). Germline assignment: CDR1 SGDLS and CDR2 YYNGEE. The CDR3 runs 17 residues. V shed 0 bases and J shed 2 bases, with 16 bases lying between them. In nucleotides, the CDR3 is TGTGCCAGCAGCGTAGAGGGGGGGTCCCTAATCACAGATACGCAGTATTTT. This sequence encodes CASSVEGGSLITDTQYF.

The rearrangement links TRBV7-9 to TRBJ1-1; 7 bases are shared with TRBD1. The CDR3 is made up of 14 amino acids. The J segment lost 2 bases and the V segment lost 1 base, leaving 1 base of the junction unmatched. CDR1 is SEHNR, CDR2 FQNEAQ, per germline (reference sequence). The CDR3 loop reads CASSLDRGNTEAFF. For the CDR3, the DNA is TGTGCCAGCAGCTTAGACAGGGGCAACACTGAAGCTTTCTTT.

The CDR3 DNA reads as TGTGCCAGCAGCTTAGTGGGGCCGGGGGACACCTACGAGCAGTACTTC. This translates into CASSLVGPGDTYEQYF. The chain joins TRBV7-6 to TRBJ2-7; D tentatively reads TRBD1 or TRBD2 (6 bases each). Germline CDR1 is SGHVS and CDR2 is FNYEAQ. This CDR3 is built from 16 residues. V shed 1 base and J shed 2 bases, with 15 bases lying between them.

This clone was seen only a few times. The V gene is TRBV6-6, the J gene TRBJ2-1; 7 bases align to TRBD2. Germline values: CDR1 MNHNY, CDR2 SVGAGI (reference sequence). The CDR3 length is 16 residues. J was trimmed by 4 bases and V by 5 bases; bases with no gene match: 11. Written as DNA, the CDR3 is TGTGCCAGCAGTCCCCTAACTAGCGCGAGTTACAATGAGCAGTTCTTC. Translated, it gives CASSPLTSASYNEQFF.

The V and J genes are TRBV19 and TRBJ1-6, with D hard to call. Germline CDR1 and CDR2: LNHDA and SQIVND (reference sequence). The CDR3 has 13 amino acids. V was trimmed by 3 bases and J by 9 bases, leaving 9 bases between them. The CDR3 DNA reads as TGTGCCAGTAGTATTGGGAGTAGTTCACCCCTCCACTTT. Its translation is CASSIGSSSPLHF.

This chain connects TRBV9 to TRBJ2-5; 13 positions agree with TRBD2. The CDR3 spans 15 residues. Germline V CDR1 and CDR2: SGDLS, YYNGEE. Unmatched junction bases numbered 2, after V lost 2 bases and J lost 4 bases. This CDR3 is CASSVGLAGTETQYF. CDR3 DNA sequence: TGTGCCAGCAGCGTGGGACTAGCGGGAACAGAGACCCAGTACTTC.

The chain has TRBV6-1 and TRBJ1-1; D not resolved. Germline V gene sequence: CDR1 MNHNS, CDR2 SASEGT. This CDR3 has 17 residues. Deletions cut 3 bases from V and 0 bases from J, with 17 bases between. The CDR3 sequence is CASSDLRLEDMNTEAFF. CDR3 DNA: TGTGCCAGCAGTGATCTCCGGCTCGAGGATATGAACACTGAAGCTTTCTTT.

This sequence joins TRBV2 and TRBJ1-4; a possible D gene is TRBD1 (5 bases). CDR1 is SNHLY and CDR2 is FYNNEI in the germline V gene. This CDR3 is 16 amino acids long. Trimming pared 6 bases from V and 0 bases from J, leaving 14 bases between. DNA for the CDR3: TGTGCCAGCAGGACTTCGGACATTGCAACTAATGAAAAACTGTTTTTT. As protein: CASRTSDIATNEKLFF.

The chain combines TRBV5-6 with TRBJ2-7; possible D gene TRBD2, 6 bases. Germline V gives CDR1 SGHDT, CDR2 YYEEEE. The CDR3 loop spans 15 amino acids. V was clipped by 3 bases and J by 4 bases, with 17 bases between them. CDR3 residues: CASSYSRGGRYEQYF. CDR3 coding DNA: TGTGCCAGCAGCTACAGTAGGGGAGGAAGATACGAGCAGTACTTC.

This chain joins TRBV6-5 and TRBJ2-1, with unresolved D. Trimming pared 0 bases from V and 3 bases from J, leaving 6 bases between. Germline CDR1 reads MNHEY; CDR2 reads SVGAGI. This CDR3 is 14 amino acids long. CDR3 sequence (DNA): TGTGCCAGCAGTTACTCGCAGGACTACAATGAGCAGTTCTTC. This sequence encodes CASSYSQDYNEQFF.

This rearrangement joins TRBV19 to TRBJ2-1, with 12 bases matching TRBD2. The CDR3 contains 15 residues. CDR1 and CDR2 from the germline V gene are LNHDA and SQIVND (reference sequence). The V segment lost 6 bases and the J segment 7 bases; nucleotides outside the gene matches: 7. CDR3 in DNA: TGTGCCAGTAGGCTCACTAGCGGGGGGTCTAATGAGCAGTTCTTC. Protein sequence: CASRLTSGGSNEQFF.

CDR3 DNA: TGTGCCAGCGGGTCACAGGGGAATGAGCAGTACTTC. Its translation: CASGSQGNEQYF. The genes are TRBV9 and TRBJ2-7; 7 bases line up with TRBD1. The CDR3 is 12 residues long. V was pared by 7 bases and J by 7 bases, with 8 bases of the junction left unmatched. Germline CDR1 is SGDLS and CDR2 is YYNGEE.

The CDR3 region is CASSSRTVNTEAFF. The CDR3 nucleotides read TGTGCCAGCAGTTCCCGAACAGTGAACACTGAAGCTTTCTTT. The V and J genes are TRBV6-5 and TRBJ1-1; D unresolved. Germline values: CDR1 MNHEY, CDR2 SVGAGI. V was pared by 4 bases and J by 0 bases, with 9 bases between. The CDR3 runs 14 residues.

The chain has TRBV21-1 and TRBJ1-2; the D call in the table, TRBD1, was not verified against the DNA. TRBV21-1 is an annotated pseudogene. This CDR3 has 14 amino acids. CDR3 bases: TGTGCCAGCATAGAGGGGGCGCTACTCGATGGCTACACCTTC. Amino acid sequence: CASIEGALLDGYTF.

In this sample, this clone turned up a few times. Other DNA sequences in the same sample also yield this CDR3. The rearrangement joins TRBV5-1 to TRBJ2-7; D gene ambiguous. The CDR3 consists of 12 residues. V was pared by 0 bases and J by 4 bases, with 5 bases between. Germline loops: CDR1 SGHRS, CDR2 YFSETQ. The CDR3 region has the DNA TGCGCCAGCAGCTTGGTAGGTTACGAGCAGTACTTC. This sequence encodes CASSLVGYEQYF.

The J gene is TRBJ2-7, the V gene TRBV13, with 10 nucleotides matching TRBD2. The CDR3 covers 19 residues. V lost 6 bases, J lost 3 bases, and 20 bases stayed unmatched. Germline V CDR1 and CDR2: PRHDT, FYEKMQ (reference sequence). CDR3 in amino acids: CASSSGSGTSEDSVYEQYF. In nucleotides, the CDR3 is TGTGCCAGCAGTTCCGGGTCCGGGACTAGCGAGGACTCTGTCTACGAGCAGTACTTC.

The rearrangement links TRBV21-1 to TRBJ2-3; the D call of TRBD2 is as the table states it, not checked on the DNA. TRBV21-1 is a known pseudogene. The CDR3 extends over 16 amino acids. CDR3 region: CASSHRLAVSTDTQYF. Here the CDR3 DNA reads TGTGCCAGCAGCCACCGACTAGCGGTTAGCACAGATACGCAGTATTTT.

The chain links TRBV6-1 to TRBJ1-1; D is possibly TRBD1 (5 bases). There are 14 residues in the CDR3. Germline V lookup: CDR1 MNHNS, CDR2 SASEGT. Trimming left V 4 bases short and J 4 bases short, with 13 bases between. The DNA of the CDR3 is TGTGCCAGCAGTGTGAGGAGCGGGGGCACTGAAGCTTTCTTT. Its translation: CASSVRSGGTEAFF.

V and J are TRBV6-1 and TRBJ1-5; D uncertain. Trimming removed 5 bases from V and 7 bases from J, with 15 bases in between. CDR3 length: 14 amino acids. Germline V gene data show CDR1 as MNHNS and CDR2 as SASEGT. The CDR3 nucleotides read TGTGCCAGCAGTCCTAGGGTAGCCACCCAGCCCCAGCATTTT. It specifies CASSPRVATQPQHF.

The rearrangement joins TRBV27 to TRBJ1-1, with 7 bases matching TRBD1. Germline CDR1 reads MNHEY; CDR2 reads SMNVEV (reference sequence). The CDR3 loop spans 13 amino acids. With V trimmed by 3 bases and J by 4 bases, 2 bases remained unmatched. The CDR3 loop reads CASSFSGGTEAFF. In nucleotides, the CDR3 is TGTGCCAGCAGTTTCTCAGGGGGCACTGAAGCTTTCTTT.

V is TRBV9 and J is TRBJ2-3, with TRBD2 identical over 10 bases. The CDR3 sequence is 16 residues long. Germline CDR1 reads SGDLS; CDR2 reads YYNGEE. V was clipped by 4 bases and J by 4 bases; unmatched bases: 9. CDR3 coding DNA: TGTGCCAGCAGCCCTCGAGCGGGGGGGCCCCCAGATACGCAGTATTTT. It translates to CASSPRAGGPPDTQYF.

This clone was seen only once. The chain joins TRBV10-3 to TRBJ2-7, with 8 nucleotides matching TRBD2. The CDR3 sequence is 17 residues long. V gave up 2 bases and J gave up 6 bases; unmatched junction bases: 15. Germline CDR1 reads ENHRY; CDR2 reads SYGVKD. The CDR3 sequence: CAISEGYGGGPSTEQYF. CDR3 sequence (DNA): TGTGCCATCAGTGAGGGGTACGGCGGGGGGCCCTCTACCGAGCAGTACTTC.

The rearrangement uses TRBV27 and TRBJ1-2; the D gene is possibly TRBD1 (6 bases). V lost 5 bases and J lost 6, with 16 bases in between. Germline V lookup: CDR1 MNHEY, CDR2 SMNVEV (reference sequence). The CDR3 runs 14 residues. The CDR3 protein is CASSPLGGPDGYTF. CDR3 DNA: TGTGCCAGCAGTCCGTTAGGGGGGCCCGATGGCTACACCTTC.